This TCR beta chain is from a study of blood T cell repertoires in COVID-19. Study-wide background: Italy, Spain and the United States were the sources of the convalescent and acute COVID-19 samples. In each case, the material was cDNA or gDNA derived from T cells, B-cell-depleted T cells, or PBMCs.

This clone occurred once. Germline assignment: CDR1 SQVTM and CDR2 ANQGSEA. V lost 3 bases to trimming and J lost 6 bases; unmatched junction nucleotides: 4. This CDR3 is 12 amino acids long. Per the original data handling: Estimated nucleated cell counts came from reference gene primer amplification. The method was immunoSEQ multiplex PCR; TCRdb's version includes in-frame clones alone and lacks a portion of them. The V and J calls and clone size come from that table; D and trimming were worked out from the DNA. The top ten clones hold 2% to 2.5% of a sample with approximately 210,000 clones, just over 85% of them seen once.

The clonotype comes from a man aged 25-45 years who had recovered from COVID-19. Sequencing was done on a sample of peripheral blood. J is TRBJ1-1 and V is TRBV29-1; 7 bases are shared with TRBD1. The CDR3 sequence: CSVERGRAEAFF. In nucleotides, the CDR3 is TGCAGCGTTGAGAGGGGGCGGGCTGAAGCTTTCTTT.